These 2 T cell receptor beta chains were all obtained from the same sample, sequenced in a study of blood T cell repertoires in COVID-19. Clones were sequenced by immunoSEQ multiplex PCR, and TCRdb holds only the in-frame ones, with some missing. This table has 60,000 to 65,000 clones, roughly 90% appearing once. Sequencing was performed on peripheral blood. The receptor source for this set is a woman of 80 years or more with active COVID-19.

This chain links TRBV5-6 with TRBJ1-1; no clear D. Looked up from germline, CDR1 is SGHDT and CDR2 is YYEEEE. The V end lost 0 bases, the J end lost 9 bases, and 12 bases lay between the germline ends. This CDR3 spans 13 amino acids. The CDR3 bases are TGTGCCAGCAGCTTGGCGACGGGGAAGCAAGCTTTCTTT. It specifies CASSLATGKQAFF. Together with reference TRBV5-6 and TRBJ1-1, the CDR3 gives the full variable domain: DAGVTQSPTHLIKTRGQQVTLRCSPKSGHDTVSWYQQALGQGPQFIFQYYEEEERQRGNFPDRFSGHQFPNYSSELNVNALLLGDSALYLCASSLATGKQAFFGQGTRLTVV.

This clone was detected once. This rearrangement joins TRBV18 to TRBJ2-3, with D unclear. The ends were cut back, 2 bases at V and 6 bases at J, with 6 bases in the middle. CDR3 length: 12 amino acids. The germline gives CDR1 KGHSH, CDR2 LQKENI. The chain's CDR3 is CASSPSGDTQYF. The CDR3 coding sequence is TGTGCCAGCTCACCATCAGGCGATACGCAGTATTTT.